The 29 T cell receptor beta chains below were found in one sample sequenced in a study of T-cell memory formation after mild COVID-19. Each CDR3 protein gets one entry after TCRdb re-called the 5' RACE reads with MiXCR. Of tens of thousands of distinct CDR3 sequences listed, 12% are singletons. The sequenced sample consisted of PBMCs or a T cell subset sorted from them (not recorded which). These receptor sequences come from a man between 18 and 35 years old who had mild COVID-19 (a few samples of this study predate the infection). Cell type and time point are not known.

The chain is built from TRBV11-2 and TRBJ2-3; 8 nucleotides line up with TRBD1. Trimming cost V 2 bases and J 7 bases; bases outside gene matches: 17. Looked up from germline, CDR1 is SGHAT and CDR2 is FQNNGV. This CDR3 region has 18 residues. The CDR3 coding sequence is TGTGCCAGCAGCTTATACGGGACAGGTGGTCCAGCCATGAATACGCAGTATTTT. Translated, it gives CASSLYGTGGPAMNTQYF.

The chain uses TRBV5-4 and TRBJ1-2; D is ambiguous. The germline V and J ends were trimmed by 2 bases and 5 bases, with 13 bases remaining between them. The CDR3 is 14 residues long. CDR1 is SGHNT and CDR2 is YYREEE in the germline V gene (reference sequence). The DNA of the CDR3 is TGTGCCAGCAGCTTAAGATTGGGGAGGTATGGCTACACCTTC. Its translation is CASSLRLGRYGYTF.

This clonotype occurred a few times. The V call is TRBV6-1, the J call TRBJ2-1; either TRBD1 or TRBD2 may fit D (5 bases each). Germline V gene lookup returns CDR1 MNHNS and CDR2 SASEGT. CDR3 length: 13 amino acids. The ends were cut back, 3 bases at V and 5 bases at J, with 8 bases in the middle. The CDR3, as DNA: TGTGCCAGCAGTGAGGGGACCAACAATGAGCAGTTCTTC. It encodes CASSEGTNNEQFF.

The CDR3 sequence: CASSFGGSGEQYV. The CDR3 DNA reads TGTGCCAGCAGCTTCGGGGGCTCGGGAGAGCAGTACGTC. This sequence joins TRBV5-4 and TRBJ2-7; either TRBD1 or TRBD2 may fit D (6 bases each). This CDR3 has 13 residues. Germline CDR1 and CDR2: SGHNT and YYREEE (reference sequence). Trimming cost V 2 bases and J 7 bases, with 13 bases left between them.

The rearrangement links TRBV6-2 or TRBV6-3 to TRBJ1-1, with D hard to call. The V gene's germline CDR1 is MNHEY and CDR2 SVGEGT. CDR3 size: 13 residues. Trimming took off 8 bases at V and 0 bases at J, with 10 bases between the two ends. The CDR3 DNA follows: TGTGCCAGCGCTGTAAAAATGAACACTGAAGCTTTCTTT. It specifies CASAVKMNTEAFF.

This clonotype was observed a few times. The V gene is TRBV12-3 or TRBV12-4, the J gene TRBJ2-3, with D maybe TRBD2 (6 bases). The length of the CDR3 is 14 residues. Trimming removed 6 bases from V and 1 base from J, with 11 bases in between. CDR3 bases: TGTGCCAGCAGACGGGGGTTCCGCACAGATACGCAGTATTTT. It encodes CASRRGFRTDTQYF.

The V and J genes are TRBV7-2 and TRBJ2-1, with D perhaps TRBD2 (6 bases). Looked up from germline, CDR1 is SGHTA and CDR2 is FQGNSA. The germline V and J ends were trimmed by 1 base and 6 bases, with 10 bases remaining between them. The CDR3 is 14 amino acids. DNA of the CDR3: TGTGCCAGCAGCTTAGATCCGGGGGTCAATGAGCAGTTCTTC. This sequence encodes CASSLDPGVNEQFF.

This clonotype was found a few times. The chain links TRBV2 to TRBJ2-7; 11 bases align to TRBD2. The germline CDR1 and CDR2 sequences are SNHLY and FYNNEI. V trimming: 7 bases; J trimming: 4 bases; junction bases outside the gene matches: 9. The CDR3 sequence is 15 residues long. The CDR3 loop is CASTQLAGVTYEQYF. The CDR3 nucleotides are TGTGCCAGCACTCAACTAGCGGGGGTAACGTACGAGCAGTACTTC.

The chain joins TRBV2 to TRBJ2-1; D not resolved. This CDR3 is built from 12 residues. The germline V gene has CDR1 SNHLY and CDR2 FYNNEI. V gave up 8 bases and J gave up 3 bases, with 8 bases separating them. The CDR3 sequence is CASLGDYNEQFF. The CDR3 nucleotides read TGTGCCAGCCTAGGTGACTACAATGAGCAGTTCTTC.

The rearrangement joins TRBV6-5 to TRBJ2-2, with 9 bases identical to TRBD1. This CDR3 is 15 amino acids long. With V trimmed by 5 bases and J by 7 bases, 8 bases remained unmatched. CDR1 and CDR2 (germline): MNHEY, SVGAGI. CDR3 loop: CASSRATGGSGELFF. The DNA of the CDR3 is TGTGCCAGCAGTCGAGCGACAGGGGGAAGCGGGGAGCTGTTTTTT.

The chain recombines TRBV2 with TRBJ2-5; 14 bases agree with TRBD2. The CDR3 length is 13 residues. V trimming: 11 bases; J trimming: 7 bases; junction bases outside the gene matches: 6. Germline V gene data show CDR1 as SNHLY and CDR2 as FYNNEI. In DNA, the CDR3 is TGTGCCGGTGGACTAGCGGGGGGAGGGACCCAGTACTTC. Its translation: CAGGLAGGGTQYF.

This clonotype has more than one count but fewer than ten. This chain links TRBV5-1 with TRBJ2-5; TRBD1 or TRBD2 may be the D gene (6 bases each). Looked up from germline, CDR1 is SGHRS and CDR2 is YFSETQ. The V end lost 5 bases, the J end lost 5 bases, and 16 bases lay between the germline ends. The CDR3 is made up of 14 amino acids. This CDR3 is CASSDGGARETQYF. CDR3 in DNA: TGCGCCAGCAGTGACGGGGGCGCCCGGGAGACCCAGTACTTC.

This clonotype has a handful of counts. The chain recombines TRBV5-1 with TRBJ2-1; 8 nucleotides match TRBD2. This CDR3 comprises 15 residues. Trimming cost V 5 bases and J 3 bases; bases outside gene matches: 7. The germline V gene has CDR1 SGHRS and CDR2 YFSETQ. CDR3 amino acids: CASRPGGAVYNEQFF. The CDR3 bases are TGCGCCAGCAGGCCCGGGGGGGCCGTCTACAATGAGCAGTTCTTC.

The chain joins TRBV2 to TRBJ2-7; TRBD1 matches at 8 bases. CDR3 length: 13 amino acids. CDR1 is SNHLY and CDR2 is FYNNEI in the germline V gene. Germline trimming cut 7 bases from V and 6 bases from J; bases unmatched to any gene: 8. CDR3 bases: TGTGCCAGCAATGGACAGGGAGGTTCCGAGCAGTACTTC. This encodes CASNGQGGSEQYF.

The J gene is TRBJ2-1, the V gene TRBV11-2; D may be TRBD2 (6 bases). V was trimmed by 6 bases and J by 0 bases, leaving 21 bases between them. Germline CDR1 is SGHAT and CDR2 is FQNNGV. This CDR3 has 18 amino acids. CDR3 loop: CASRPPAGLGRSYNEQFF. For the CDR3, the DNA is TGTGCCAGCAGACCTCCTGCGGGGCTGGGGCGCTCCTACAATGAGCAGTTCTTC.

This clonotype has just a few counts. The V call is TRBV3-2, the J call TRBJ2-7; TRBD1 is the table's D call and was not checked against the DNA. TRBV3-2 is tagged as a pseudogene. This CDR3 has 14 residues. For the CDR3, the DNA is TGTGCCAGCAGCCAAGATCGTACAGGGACCGAGCAGTACGTC. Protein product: CASSQDRTGTEQYV.

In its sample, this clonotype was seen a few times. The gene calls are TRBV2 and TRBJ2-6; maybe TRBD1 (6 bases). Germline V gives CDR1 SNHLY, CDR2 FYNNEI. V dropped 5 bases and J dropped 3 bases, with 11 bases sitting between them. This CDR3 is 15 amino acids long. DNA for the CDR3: TGTGCCAGCAGTCTCGACAGGATTGGGGCCAACGTCCTGACTTTC. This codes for CASSLDRIGANVLTF.

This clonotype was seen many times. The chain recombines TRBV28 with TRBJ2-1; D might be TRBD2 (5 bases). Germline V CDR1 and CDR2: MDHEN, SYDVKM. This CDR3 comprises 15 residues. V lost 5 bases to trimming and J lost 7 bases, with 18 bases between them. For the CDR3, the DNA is TGTGCCAGCAGTCCCCCCTCCTATGGGAGAAATGAGCAGTTCTTC. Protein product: CASSPPSYGRNEQFF.

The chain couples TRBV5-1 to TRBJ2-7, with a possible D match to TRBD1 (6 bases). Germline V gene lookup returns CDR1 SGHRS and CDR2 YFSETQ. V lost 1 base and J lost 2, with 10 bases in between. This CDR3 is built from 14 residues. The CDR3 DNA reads TGCGCCAGCAGCTTGCTCGCAGGGGCCTACGAGCAGTACGTC. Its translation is CASSLLAGAYEQYV.

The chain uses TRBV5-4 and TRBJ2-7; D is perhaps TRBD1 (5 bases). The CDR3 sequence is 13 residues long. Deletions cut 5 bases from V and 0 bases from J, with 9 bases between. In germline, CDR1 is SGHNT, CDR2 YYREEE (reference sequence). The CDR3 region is CASSRQSSYEQYV. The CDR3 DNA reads TGTGCCAGCAGTAGACAGTCCTCCTACGAGCAGTACGTC.

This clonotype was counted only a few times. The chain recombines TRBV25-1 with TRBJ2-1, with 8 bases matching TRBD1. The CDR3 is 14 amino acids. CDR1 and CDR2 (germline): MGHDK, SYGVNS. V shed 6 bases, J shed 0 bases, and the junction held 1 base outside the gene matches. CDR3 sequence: CASSGQGSYNEQFF. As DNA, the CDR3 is TGTGCCAGCAGCGGACAGGGCTCCTACAATGAGCAGTTCTTC.

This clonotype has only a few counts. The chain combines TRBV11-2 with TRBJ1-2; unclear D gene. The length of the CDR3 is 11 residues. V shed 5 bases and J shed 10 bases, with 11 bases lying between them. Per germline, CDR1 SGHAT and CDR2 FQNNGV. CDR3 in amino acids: CASSPQVDYTF. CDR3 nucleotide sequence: TGTGCCAGCAGCCCCCAGGTGGACTACACCTTC.

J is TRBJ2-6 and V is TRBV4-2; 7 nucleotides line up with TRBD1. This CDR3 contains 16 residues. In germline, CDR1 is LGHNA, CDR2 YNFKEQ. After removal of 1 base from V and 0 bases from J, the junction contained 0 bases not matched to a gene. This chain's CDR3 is CASSQGDSSGANVLTF. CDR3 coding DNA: TGTGCCAGCAGCCAAGGGGACAGCTCTGGGGCCAACGTCCTGACTTTC.

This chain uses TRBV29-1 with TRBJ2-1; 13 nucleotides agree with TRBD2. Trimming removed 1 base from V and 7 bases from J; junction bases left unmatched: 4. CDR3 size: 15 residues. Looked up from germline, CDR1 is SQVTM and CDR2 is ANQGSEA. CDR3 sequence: CSVEATSGGANEQFF. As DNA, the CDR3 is TGCAGCGTTGAAGCAACTAGCGGGGGGGCGAATGAGCAGTTCTTC.

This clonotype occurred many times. Here the CDR3 reads CASSLIPWFLGPGLGRVNEQFF. The DNA for the CDR3 is TGTGCCAGCAGCTTGATTCCGTGGTTTTTGGGCCCTGGACTAGGAAGAGTCAATGAGCAGTTCTTC. The chain is built from TRBV5-6 and TRBJ2-1; 7 bases are shared with TRBD2. Germline lookup yields CDR1 SGHDT and CDR2 YYEEEE. This CDR3 is 22 amino acids long. The V gene end was trimmed by 1 base and the J gene end by 6 bases; junction bases not matched to a gene: 28.

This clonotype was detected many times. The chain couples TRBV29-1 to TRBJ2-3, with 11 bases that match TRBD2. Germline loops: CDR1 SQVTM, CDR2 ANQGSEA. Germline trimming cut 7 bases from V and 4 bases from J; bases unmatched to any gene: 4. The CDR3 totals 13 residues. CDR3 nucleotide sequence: TGCAGCGCCTTAGCGGGGGGGGCAGATACGCAGTATTTT. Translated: CSALAGGADTQYF.

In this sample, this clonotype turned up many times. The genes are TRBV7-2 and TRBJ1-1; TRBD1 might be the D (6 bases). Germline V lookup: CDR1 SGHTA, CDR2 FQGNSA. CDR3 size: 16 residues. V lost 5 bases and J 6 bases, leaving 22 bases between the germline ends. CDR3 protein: CASSRSRGASLAEAFF. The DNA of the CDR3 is TGTGCCAGCAGCCGCTCCCGGGGGGCTTCTTTGGCTGAAGCTTTCTTT.

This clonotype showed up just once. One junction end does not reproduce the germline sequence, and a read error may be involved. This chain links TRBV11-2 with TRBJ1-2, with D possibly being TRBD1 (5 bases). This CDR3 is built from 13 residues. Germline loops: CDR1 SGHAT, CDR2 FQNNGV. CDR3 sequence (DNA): TGTGCCAGCAGCACGGACACTAACTGTGGCTACACCTTC. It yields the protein CASSTDTNCGYTF.

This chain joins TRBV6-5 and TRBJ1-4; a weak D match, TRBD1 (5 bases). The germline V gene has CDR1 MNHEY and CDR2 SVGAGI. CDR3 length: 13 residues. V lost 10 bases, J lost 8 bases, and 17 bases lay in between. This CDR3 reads CATRSTGGEKLFF. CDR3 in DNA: TGTGCCACCAGATCAACTGGGGGGGAAAAACTGTTTTTT.